These 16 T cell receptor beta chains came from one sample sequenced in a study of T-cell reconstitution after alpha-beta-depleted transplantation in children. TCRbeta library preparation incorporated unique molecular identifiers. TCRdb re-derived calls from the PCR reads in MiXCR, one entry per CDR3 protein. This table has almost 500,000 distinct CDR3 sequences, under 12% appearing once. The specimen was PBMCs, collected before TCRalphabeta/CD19-depleted stem cell transplant. The receptors were gathered from a child aged 2 to 15 with inherited bone marrow failure, due to receive a stem cell transplant.

This clonotype has ten or more counts. The chain recombines TRBV28 with TRBJ1-1; the D is unclear. Germline V gene data show CDR1 as MDHEN and CDR2 as SYDVKM. CDR3 length: 13 residues. The V end was cut by 5 bases, the J end by 7 bases, with 14 bases between. CDR3 amino acids: CASSPARNIEAFF. CDR3 in DNA: TGTGCCAGCAGTCCGGCCAGAAATATTGAAGCTTTCTTT. Drawing the rest from reference TRBV28 and TRBJ1-1, the complete variable domain is DVKVTQSSRYLVKRTGEKVFLECVQDMDHENMFWYRQDPGLGLRLIYFSYDVKMKEKGDIPEGYSVSREKKERFSLILESASTNQTSMYLCASSPARNIEAFFGQGTRLTVV.

In its sample, this clonotype was seen many times. The DNA for the CDR3 is TGTGCCAGCAGCTTAGGATGGGGACCCTCGGATACGCAGTATTTT. This encodes CASSLGWGPSDTQYF. The chain uses TRBV7-2 and TRBJ2-3; D possibly matches TRBD1 or TRBD2 (5 bases each). V lost 1 base, J lost 6 bases, and 14 bases lay in between. The CDR3 consists of 15 residues. The germline V gene has CDR1 SGHTA and CDR2 FQGNSA.

Written as DNA, the CDR3 is TGTGCCATCAGTGAGTCGACTCGGAACGGACCCTACAATGAGCAGTTCTTC. It encodes CAISESTRNGPYNEQFF. The chain links TRBV10-3 to TRBJ2-1; D gene ambiguous. V was trimmed by 0 bases and J by 2 bases, leaving 14 bases between them. Germline loops: CDR1 ENHRY, CDR2 SYGVKD. The CDR3 has 17 residues.

Many counts were recorded for this clonotype. This chain connects TRBV7-9 to TRBJ1-2; D is perhaps TRBD1 (5 bases). The germline gives CDR1 SEHNR, CDR2 FQNEAQ (reference sequence). The CDR3 loop spans 15 amino acids. V was clipped by 3 bases and J by 3 bases, with 14 bases between them. CDR3 DNA: TGTGCCAGCAGCTTGGGGCCCCAGAGGGACTATGGCTACACCTTC. Translation: CASSLGPQRDYGYTF.

This clonotype was seen only a few times. V gene TRBV5-4 combines with J gene TRBJ1-2, with 8 bases fitting TRBD1. J lost 6 bases, V lost 2 bases, and 12 bases had no gene match. The CDR3 length is 16 residues. Per the germline V gene, CDR1 is SGHNT and CDR2 is YYREEE (reference sequence). In DNA form, the CDR3 reads TGTGCCAGCAGCTTAGGACCCGGGACAGGATTGGATGGCTACACCTTC. It is translated as CASSLGPGTGLDGYTF.

At least ten counts were recorded for this clonotype. The V and J genes are TRBV27 and TRBJ2-7; D unresolved. V was trimmed by 4 bases and J by 2 bases, leaving 9 bases between them. This CDR3 has 13 residues. CDR1 MNHEY and CDR2 SMNVEV come from the germline V gene (reference sequence). The CDR3 reads CASSYQWPYEQYF. As DNA, the CDR3 is TGTGCCAGCAGTTACCAATGGCCCTACGAGCAGTACTTC.

In the case of this clonotype: This may arise from a read error, as a much more abundant clone is one base away. The chain carries TRBV7-9 and TRBJ2-1; D not certain. V was shortened by 5 bases and J by 4 bases, with 15 bases between the two germline ends. In germline, CDR1 is SEHNR, CDR2 FQNEAQ (reference sequence). This CDR3 has 15 residues. In DNA form, the CDR3 reads TGTGCCAGCAGCCATGGCCTGTCATTATACAATGAGCAGTTCTTC. It encodes CASSHGLSLYNEQFF.

Of note for this clonotype: A much larger clone differs from this one at a single base, so this may be a read error. The J gene is TRBJ2-6, the V gene TRBV9; TRBD1 matches at 8 bases. The germline gives CDR1 SGDLS, CDR2 YYNGEE. CDR3 size: 17 residues. Trimming removed 0 bases from V and 6 bases from J; junction bases left unmatched: 8. CDR3 DNA: TGTGCCAGCAGCGTAGTGGCAGGGGGCCCTGAGGCCAACGTCCTGACTTTC. This translates into CASSVVAGGPEANVLTF.

This clonotype was recorded many times. This chain links TRBV20-1 with TRBJ2-3, with 9 positions matching TRBD2. Germline CDR1 DFQATT, CDR2 SNEGSKA (reference sequence). CDR3 length: 18 amino acids. With 4 bases clipped from V and 0 bases from J, the junction kept 14 bases outside the gene matches. The CDR3 reads CSAILAGGLAGSTDTQYF. The CDR3, as DNA: TGCAGTGCTATTTTGGCTGGTGGGCTAGCGGGGAGCACAGATACGCAGTATTTT.

This clonotype has at least ten counts. This sequence joins TRBV7-2 and TRBJ2-1; D unclear. CDR3 size: 13 residues. V lost 1 base to trimming and J lost 5 bases, with 6 bases between them. Germline CDR1 and CDR2: SGHTA and FQGNSA. CDR3 residues: CASSLVWDNEQFF. The CDR3 DNA sequence: TGTGCCAGCAGCTTAGTTTGGGACAATGAGCAGTTCTTC.

V and J are TRBV30 and TRBJ2-1; D gene unclear. The V gene lost 4 bases and the J gene lost 9 bases, with 10 bases spanning the gap. The V gene's germline CDR1 is GTSNPN and CDR2 SVGIG (reference sequence). The CDR3 has 11 amino acids. CDR3 sequence reads: CAWTEAREQFF. CDR3 nucleotide sequence: TGTGCCTGGACAGAAGCCCGTGAGCAGTTCTTC.

V is TRBV7-2 and J is TRBJ2-1, with unresolved D. V lost 1 base and J lost 15, with 16 bases in between. Per the germline V gene, CDR1 is SGHTA and CDR2 is FQGNSA. This CDR3 has 13 residues. The CDR3 sequence: CASSLGYGDPWFF. In nucleotides, the CDR3 is TGTGCCAGCAGCTTAGGGTACGGCGACCCTTGGTTCTTC.

The chain joins TRBV7-2 to TRBJ2-7; D unclear. V was pared by 5 bases and J by 7 bases, with 9 bases between. This CDR3 is 11 amino acids long. From germline, CDR1 is SGHTA and CDR2 FQGNSA. As DNA, the CDR3 is TGTGCCAGCAGCGAATCCGGGGAGCAGTACTTC. Translation gives CASSESGEQYF.

This clonotype was found many times. The chain is built from TRBV6-5 and TRBJ1-1; a possible D gene is TRBD1 (5 bases). V lost 2 bases and J lost 8, with 9 bases in between. The CDR3 is 12 amino acids. The germline V gene encodes CDR1 MNHEY and CDR2 SVGAGI. The chain's CDR3 is CASSYSGGEAFF. The DNA of the CDR3 is TGTGCCAGCAGTTACAGTGGGGGAGAAGCTTTCTTT.

This clonotype was detected many times. This chain links TRBV29-1 with TRBJ1-2; 7 positions match TRBD1. The V segment lost 6 bases and the J segment 6 bases; nucleotides outside the gene matches: 4. This CDR3 is built from 11 residues. Germline CDR1 SQVTM, CDR2 ANQGSEA. The CDR3 nucleotides read TGCAGCGTGGGACAGAGCGATGGCTACACCTTC. It is translated as CSVGQSDGYTF.

As to this clonotype: Being one base from a much bigger clone, this may be a read error. V is TRBV28 and J is TRBJ2-3; 10 nucleotides align to TRBD2. The germline V gene has CDR1 MDHEN and CDR2 SYDVKM. The CDR3 length is 15 residues. The V and J ends lost 6 bases and 5 bases, in that order; junction bases with no gene match: 8. The CDR3 DNA sequence: TGTGCCAGCAGACTAGCGGGACATGGGGAAGATACGCAGTATTTT. Amino acids: CASRLAGHGEDTQYF. The variable domain in full, completed from reference TRBV28 and TRBJ2-3, reads DVKVTQSSRYLVKRTGEKVFLECVQDMDHENMFWYRQDPGLGLRLIYFSYDVKMKEKGDIPEGYSVSREKKERFSLILESASTNQTSMYLCASRLAGHGEDTQYFGPGTRLTVL.